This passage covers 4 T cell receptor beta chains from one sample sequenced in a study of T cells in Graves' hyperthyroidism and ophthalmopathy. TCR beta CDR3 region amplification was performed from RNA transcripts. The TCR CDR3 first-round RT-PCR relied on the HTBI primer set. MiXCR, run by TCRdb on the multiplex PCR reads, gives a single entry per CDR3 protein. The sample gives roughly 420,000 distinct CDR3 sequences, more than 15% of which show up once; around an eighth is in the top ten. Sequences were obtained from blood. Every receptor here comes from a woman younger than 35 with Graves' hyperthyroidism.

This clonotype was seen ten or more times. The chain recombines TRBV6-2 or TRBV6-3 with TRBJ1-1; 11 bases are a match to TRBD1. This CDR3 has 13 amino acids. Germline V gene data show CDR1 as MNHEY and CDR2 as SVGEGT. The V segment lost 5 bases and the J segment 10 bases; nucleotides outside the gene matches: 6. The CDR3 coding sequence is TGTGCCAGCAGTAACGGACAGGGGGCAAGAGCTTTCTTT. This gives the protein CASSNGQGARAFF.

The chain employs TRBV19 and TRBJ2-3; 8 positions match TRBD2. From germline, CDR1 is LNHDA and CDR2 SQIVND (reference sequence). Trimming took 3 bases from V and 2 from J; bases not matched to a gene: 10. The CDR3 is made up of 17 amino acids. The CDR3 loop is CASSILSGLAVTDTQYF. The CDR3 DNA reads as TGTGCCAGTAGTATCTTAAGTGGACTAGCTGTCACAGATACGCAGTATTTT.

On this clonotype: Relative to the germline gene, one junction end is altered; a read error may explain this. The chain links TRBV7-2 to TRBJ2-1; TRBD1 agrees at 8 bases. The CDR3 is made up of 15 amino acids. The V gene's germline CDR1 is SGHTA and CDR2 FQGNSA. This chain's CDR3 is CASTFSGQGYNEQLF. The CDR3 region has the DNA TGTGCCAGCACCTTTTCCGGACAGGGTTACAATGAGCAGCTCTTC.

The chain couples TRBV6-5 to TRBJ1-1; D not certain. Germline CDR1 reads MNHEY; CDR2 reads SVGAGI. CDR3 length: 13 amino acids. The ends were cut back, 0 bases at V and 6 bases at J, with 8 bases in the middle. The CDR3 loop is CASSYSDRPEAFF. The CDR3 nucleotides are TGTGCCAGCAGTTACTCTGACCGACCTGAAGCTTTCTTT.